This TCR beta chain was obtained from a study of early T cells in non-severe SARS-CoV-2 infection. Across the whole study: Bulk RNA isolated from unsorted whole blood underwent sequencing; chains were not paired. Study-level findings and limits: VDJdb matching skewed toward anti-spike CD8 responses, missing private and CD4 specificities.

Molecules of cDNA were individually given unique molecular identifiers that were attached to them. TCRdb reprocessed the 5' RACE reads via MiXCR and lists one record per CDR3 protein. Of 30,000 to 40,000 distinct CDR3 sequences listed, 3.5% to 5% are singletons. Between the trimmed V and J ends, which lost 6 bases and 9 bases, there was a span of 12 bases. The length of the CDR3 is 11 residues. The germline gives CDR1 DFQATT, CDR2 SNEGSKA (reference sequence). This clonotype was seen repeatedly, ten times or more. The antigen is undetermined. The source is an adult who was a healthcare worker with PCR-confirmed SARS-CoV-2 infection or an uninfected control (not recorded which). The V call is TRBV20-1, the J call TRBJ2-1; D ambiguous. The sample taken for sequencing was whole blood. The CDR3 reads CSAKGALEQFF. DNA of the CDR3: TGCAGTGCCAAAGGCGCTCTTGAGCAGTTCTTC.